The 16 T cell receptor beta chains below were found in one sample sequenced in a study of T cells in localized non-small cell lung cancer. Sequenced by immunoSEQ multiplex PCR; TCRdb stores in-frame clones only, minus some. The data contain about 28,000 clones, 84% of them singletons. This sample comprised peripheral blood mononuclear cells, obtained before any cancer treatment. The source of these receptors is a man aged 35 to 69 with stage III lung adenocarcinoma.

The J gene is TRBJ1-2, the V gene TRBV28, with unresolved D. V gave up 3 bases and J gave up 4 bases, with 9 bases separating them. CDR1 is MDHEN and CDR2 is SYDVKM in the germline V gene. The CDR3 spans 13 residues. Here the CDR3 reads CASSLGISYGYTF. The CDR3 nucleotides read TGTGCCAGCAGTTTGGGGATCTCCTATGGCTACACCTTC.

The CDR3 here is CASSVGDRAADTQYF. The CDR3 DNA is TGTGCCAGCAGCGTTGGGGACAGGGCGGCAGATACGCAGTATTTT. The genes are TRBV9 and TRBJ2-3, with 9 bases fitting TRBD1. This CDR3 is built from 15 residues. J lost 4 bases, V lost 2 bases, and 5 bases had no gene match. Germline V gives CDR1 SGDLS, CDR2 YYNGEE.

This sequence joins TRBV20-1 and TRBJ2-5; D call uncertain. Germline CDR1 and CDR2: DFQATT and SNEGSKA (reference sequence). V was shortened by 3 bases and J by 7 bases, with 9 bases between the two germline ends. The CDR3 has 11 amino acids. CDR3 nucleotides: TGCAGTGCTAGGGGTGTGAGGACCCAGTACTTC. Its protein is CSARGVRTQYF.

CDR3 sequence (DNA): TGTGCCAGCAGTTCGCCCCTGAACACTGAAGCTTTCTTT. As protein: CASSSPLNTEAFF. The genes are TRBV28 and TRBJ1-1; D is unresolved. Trimming left V 4 bases short and J 0 bases short, with 6 bases between. The CDR3 contains 13 residues. CDR1 MDHEN and CDR2 SYDVKM come from the germline V gene.

The chain combines TRBV2 with TRBJ1-4, with no clear D. With 7 bases removed from V and 3 bases from J, the gap between germline ends came to 9 bases. The CDR3 runs 13 residues. Germline CDR1 is SNHLY and CDR2 is FYNNEI. The CDR3 DNA reads TGTGCCAGCAAGCAAGCACCTAATGAAAAACTGTTTTTT. Translating it yields CASKQAPNEKLFF.

V and J are TRBV2 and TRBJ1-5; possible D gene TRBD1, 5 bases. V lost 5 bases, J lost 0 bases, and 8 bases lay in between. Germline V gene data show CDR1 as SNHLY and CDR2 as FYNNEI. The CDR3 loop spans 14 amino acids. The DNA of the CDR3 is TGTGCCAGCAGTCAGGGCTATAGCAATCAGCCCCAGCATTTT. It encodes CASSQGYSNQPQHF.

The chain employs TRBV6-1 and TRBJ1-4, with TRBD1 as a possible D gene (5 bases). Between the trimmed V and J ends, which lost 4 bases and 0 bases, there was a span of 18 bases. The CDR3 has 18 residues. Germline V gene data show CDR1 as MNHNS and CDR2 as SASEGT. The CDR3: CASSGGWFRGATNEKLFF. DNA of the CDR3: TGTGCCAGCAGTGGGGGGTGGTTTCGGGGTGCAACTAATGAAAAACTGTTTTTT.

The V call is TRBV10-1, the J call TRBJ2-5; 9 bases agree with TRBD1. Looked up from germline, CDR1 is WNHNN and CDR2 is SYGVQD (reference sequence). The CDR3 runs 15 residues. The V segment lost 0 bases and the J segment 4 bases; nucleotides outside the gene matches: 3. The CDR3: CASSESRTGVETQYF. In DNA form, the CDR3 reads TGCGCCAGCAGTGAGTCGAGGACAGGGGTAGAGACCCAGTACTTC.

V usage is TRBV21-1 and J usage is TRBJ2-5; TRBD1, the table's D call, was not compared with the DNA. TRBV21-1 is assigned pseudogene status. This CDR3 is built from 16 residues. CDR3 nucleotide sequence: TGTGCCAGCATCCCAAGTGACAGGGGGCGTGGAGAGACCCAGTACTTC. It specifies CASIPSDRGRGETQYF.

The rearrangement links TRBV16 to TRBJ1-4, with 8 bases matching TRBD1. Germline V gene lookup returns CDR1 KGHSY and CDR2 FQNENV. The CDR3 totals 15 residues. Trimming cost V 4 bases and J 6 bases; bases outside gene matches: 7. The CDR3 DNA reads as TGTGCCAGCAGCCCCGGACAGGGAAGGGATGAAAAACTGTTTTTT. Protein sequence: CASSPGQGRDEKLFF.

The rearrangement uses TRBV13 and TRBJ2-2; 13 nucleotides align to TRBD2. The length of the CDR3 is 15 residues. Per germline, CDR1 PRHDT and CDR2 FYEKMQ (reference sequence). The V gene end was trimmed by 5 bases and the J gene end by 11 bases; junction bases not matched to a gene: 8. The CDR3 coding sequence is TGTGCCAGCAGCACCCGGACTAGCGGGAGCGATGAGCTGTTTTTT. Translated, it gives CASSTRTSGSDELFF. Combining the CDR3 with reference TRBV13 and TRBJ2-2 gives the whole variable domain AAGVIQSPRHLIKEKRETATLKCYPIPRHDTVYWYQQGPGQDPQFLISFYEKMQSDKGSIPDRFSAQQFSDYHSELNMSSLELGDSALYFCASSTRTSGSDELFFGEGSRLTVL.

The chain links TRBV5-6 to TRBJ2-1; D may be TRBD1 (6 bases). Germline assignment: CDR1 SGHDT and CDR2 YYEEEE. The CDR3 totals 13 residues. V shed 0 bases and J shed 11 bases, with 12 bases lying between them. The CDR3 reads CASSLVRTAKQFF. CDR3 DNA sequence: TGTGCCAGCAGCTTGGTTCGGACAGCTAAGCAGTTCTTC.

This chain joins TRBV27 and TRBJ1-5; no clear D. This CDR3 is 13 amino acids long. Trimming left V 2 bases short and J 5 bases short, with 7 bases between. Per germline, CDR1 MNHEY and CDR2 SMNVEV (reference sequence). The CDR3 DNA sequence: TGTGCCAGCAGTTTAGGGTGGGATCAGCCCCAGCATTTT. Translating gives CASSLGWDQPQHF.

This chain links TRBV6-5 with TRBJ2-7, with D unresolved. This CDR3 is built from 11 residues. The germline V and J ends were trimmed by 10 bases and 4 bases, with 11 bases remaining between them. Germline loops: CDR1 MNHEY, CDR2 SVGAGI. CDR3 sequence: CAILGGYEQYV. The CDR3, as DNA: TGTGCCATCCTTGGCGGTTACGAGCAGTACGTC.

The chain is built from TRBV6-1 and TRBJ2-3; 9 positions match TRBD1. Germline V gives CDR1 MNHNS, CDR2 SASEGT. Trimming cost V 5 bases and J 0 bases; bases outside gene matches: 3. The CDR3 loop spans 15 amino acids. DNA for the CDR3: TGTGCCAGCAGTTCGGGACAGGGTAGCACAGATACGCAGTATTTT. Residues: CASSSGQGSTDTQYF.

V is TRBV11-2 and J is TRBJ1-3, with 8 positions matching TRBD1. The CDR3 is made up of 19 amino acids. The V gene's germline CDR1 is SGHAT and CDR2 FQNNGV. With V trimmed by 4 bases and J by 1 base, 15 bases remained unmatched. The CDR3 is CASSSLSVRGRFSGNTIYF. CDR3 DNA: TGTGCCAGCAGCTCGCTCTCGGTCAGGGGGCGCTTTTCTGGAAACACCATATATTTT.